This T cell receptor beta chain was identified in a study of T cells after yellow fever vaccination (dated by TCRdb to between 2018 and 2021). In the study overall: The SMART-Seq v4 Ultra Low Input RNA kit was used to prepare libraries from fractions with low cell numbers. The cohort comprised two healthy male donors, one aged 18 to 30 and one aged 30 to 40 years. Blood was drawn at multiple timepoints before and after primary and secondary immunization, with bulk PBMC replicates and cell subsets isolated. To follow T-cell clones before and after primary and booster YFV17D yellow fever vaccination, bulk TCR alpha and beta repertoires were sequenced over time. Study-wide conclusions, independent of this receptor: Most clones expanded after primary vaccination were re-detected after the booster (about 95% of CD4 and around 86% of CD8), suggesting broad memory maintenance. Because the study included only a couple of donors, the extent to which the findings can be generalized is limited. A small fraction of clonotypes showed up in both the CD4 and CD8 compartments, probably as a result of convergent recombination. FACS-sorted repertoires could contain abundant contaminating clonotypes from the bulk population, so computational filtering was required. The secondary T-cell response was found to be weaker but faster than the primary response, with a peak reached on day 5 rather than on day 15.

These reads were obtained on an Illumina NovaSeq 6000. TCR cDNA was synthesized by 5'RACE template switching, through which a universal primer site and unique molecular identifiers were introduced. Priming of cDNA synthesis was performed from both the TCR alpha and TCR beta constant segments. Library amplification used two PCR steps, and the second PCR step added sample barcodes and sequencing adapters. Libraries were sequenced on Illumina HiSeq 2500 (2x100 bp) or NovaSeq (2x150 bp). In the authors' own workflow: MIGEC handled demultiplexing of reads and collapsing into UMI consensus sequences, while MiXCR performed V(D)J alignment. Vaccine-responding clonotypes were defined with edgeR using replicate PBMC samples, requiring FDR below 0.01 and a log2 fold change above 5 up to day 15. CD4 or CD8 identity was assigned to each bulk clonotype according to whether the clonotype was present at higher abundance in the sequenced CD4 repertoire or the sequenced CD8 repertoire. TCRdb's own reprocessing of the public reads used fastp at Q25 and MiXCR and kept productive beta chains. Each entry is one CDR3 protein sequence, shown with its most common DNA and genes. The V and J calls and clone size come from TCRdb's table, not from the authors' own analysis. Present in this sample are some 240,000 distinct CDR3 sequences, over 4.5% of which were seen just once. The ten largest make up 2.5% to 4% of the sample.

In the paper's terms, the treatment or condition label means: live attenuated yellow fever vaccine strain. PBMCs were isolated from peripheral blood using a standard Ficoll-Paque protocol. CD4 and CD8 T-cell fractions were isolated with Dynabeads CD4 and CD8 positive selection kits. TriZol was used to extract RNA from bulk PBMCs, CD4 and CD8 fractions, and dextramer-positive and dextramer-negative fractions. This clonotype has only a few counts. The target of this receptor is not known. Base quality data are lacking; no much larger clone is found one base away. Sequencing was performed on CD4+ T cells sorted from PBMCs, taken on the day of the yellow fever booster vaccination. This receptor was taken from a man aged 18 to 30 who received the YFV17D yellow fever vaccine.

The DNA sequence is as follows: TGCGCCAGCAGCTTCTTGGGGTACGAGCAGTACTTC. Its protein product is CASSFLGYEQYF. The chain is made from TRBV5-1 and TRBJ2-7; no D gene can be assigned with confidence. The CDR3 runs 12 amino acids, cysteine and phenylalanine included. The sequence is cut down to CDR3 DNA, 36 bases in frame from base 1. CDR1 SGHRS and CDR2 YFSETQ are derived from the germline V gene. The junction shows trimming of 2 bases on V and 4 bases on J, plus 7 bases between the germline ends.